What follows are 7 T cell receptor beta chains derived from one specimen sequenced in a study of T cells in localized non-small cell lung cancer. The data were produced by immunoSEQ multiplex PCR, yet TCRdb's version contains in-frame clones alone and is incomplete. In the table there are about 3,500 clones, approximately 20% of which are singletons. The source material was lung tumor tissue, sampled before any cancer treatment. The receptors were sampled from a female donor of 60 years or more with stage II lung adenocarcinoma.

CDR3 nucleotide sequence: TGTGCCAGCAGCCGAGGACTAGCGGGAGACGAGCAGTACTTC. Protein sequence: CASSRGLAGDEQYF. The chain has TRBV11-3 and TRBJ2-7, with 13 bases lining up with TRBD2. Germline trimming cut 5 bases from V and 5 bases from J; bases unmatched to any gene: 3. The CDR3 has 14 residues. In germline, CDR1 is SGHNT, CDR2 YENEEA. Filled out from reference TRBV11-3 and TRBJ2-7, the complete variable domain reads EAGVVQSPRYKIIEKKQPVAFWCNPISGHNTLYWYLQNLGQGPELLIRYENEEAVDDSQLPKDRFSAERLKGVDSTLKIQPAELGDSAVYLCASSRGLAGDEQYFGPGTRLTVT.

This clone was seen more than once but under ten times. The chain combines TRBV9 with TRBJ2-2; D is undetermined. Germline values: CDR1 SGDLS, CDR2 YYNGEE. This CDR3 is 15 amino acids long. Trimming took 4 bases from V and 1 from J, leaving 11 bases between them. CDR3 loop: CASSPRTVNTGELFF. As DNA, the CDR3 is TGTGCCAGCAGCCCGCGGACGGTGAACACCGGGGAGCTGTTTTTT. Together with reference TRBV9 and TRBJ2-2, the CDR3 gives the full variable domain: DSGVTQTPKHLITATGQRVTLRCSPRSGDLSVYWYQQSLDQGLQFLIQYYNGEERAKGNILERFSAQQFPDLHSELNLSSLELGDSALYFCASSPRTVNTGELFFGEGSRLTVL.

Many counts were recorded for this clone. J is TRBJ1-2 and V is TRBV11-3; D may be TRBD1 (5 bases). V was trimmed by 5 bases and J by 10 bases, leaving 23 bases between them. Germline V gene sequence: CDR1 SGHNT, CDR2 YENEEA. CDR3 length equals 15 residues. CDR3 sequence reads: CASSGGTGLRGDYTF. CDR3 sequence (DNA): TGTGCCAGCAGCGGGGGGACGGGGCTCCGAGGGGACTACACCTTC.

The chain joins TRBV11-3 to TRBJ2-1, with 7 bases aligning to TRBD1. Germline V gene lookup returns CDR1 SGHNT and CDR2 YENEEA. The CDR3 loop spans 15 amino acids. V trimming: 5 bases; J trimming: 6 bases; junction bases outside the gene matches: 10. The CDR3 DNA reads TGTGCCAGCAGCGCAAGGACAGGAAAATTCAATGAGCAGTTCTTC. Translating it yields CASSARTGKFNEQFF.

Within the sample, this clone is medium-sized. The CDR3 DNA follows: TGCGCCAGCAGCCAAGACCCCCGAAGGTTGGGGCCCGACACTGAAGCTTTCTTT. Translating gives CASSQDPRRLGPDTEAFF. This chain links TRBV4-1 with TRBJ1-1, with a possible D match to TRBD1 (5 bases). The CDR3 sequence is 18 residues long. From germline, CDR1 is MGHRA and CDR2 YSYEKL. Between the trimmed V and J ends, which lost 0 bases and 3 bases, there was a span of 20 bases.

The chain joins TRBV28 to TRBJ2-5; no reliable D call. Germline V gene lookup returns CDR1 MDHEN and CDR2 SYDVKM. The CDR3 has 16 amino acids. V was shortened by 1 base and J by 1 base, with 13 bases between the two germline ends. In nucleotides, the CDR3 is TGTGCCAGCAGTTTATTCCATTTGCTGGGCCAAGAGACCCAGTACTTC. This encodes CASSLFHLLGQETQYF.

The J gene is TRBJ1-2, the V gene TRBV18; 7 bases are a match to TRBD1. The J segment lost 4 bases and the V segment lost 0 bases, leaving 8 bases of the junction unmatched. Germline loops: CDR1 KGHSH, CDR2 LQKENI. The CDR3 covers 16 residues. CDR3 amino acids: CASSPPRQGPIYGYTF. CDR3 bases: TGTGCCAGCTCACCACCGAGACAGGGACCCATCTATGGCTACACCTTC.